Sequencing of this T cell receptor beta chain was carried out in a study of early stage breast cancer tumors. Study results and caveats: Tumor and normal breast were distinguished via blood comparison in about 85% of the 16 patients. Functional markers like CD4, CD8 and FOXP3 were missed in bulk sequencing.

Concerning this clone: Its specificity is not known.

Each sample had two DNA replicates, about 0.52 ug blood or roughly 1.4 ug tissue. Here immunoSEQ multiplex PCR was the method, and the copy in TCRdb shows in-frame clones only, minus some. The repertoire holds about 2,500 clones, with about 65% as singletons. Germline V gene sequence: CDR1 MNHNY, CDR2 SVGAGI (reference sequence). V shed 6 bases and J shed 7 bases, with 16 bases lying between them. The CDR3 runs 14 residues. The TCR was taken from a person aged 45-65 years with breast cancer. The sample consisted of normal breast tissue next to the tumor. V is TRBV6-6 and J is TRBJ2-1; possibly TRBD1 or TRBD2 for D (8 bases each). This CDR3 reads CASRLAGQVNEQFF. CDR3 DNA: TGTGCCAGCAGATTAGCGGGACAGGTTAATGAGCAGTTCTTC.